One and the same sample provided the 25 T cell receptor beta chains below, sequenced in a study of OX40 agonist ivuxolimab in advanced cancers. Method: immunoSEQ multiplex PCR; TCRdb's copy keeps in-frame clones and lacks some. The sample contains about 90,000 clones, more than 75% of which appear only once. The source material was CD4+ or CD8+ T cells sorted from blood, sampled in a trial of the OX40 agonist ivuxolimab. These receptors were obtained from an adult with an advanced solid tumor such as melanoma, head and neck, liver or kidney cancer.

This clone was found a few times. The genes are TRBV9 and TRBJ1-1; D remains unclear. Germline values: CDR1 SGDLS, CDR2 YYNGEE. CDR3 length: 13 amino acids. The germline V and J ends were trimmed by 2 bases and 1 base, with 6 bases remaining between them. CDR3 sequence (DNA): TGTGCCAGCAGCGTGTTTGGGAACACTGAAGCTTTCTTT. As protein: CASSVFGNTEAFF.

The DNA of the CDR3 is TGTGCCAGCAGCCAACTAGCGGGAGGTTCCGGGGAGCTGTTTTTT. Translated, it gives CASSQLAGGSGELFF. The chain combines TRBV9 with TRBJ2-2; 12 bases map to TRBD2. In germline, CDR1 is SGDLS, CDR2 YYNGEE. V dropped 4 bases and J dropped 6; count of bases not matched to a gene: 4. This CDR3 is 15 amino acids long.

This sequence joins TRBV6-1 and TRBJ1-2; weak D call: TRBD1 (6 bases). CDR3 length: 14 amino acids. V was clipped by 7 bases and J by 11 bases, with 23 bases between them. The V gene's germline CDR1 is MNHNS and CDR2 SASEGT. CDR3 region: CASKGPRTGNGYTF. CDR3 DNA: TGTGCCAGCAAGGGTCCGAGAACAGGGAACGGTTACACCTTC.

The chain has TRBV5-6 and TRBJ1-3; possibly TRBD1 for D (5 bases). CDR1 is SGHDT and CDR2 is YYEEEE in the germline V gene. V was clipped by 0 bases and J by 2 bases, with 9 bases between them. The CDR3 is 15 residues long. The CDR3 DNA reads TGTGCCAGCAGCTTGGAGGGGCTAACTGGAAACACCATATATTTT. Amino acid sequence: CASSLEGLTGNTIYF. Full variable domain (rest looked up from reference TRBV5-6 and TRBJ1-3): DAGVTQSPTHLIKTRGQQVTLRCSPKSGHDTVSWYQQALGQGPQFIFQYYEEEERQRGNFPDRFSGHQFPNYSSELNVNALLLGDSALYLCASSLEGLTGNTIYFGEGSWLTVV.

The chain uses TRBV7-9 and TRBJ2-2, with D perhaps matching TRBD1 or TRBD2 (5 bases each). The CDR3 length is 15 residues. Per the germline V gene, CDR1 is SEHNR and CDR2 is FQNEAQ (reference sequence). Between the trimmed V and J ends, which lost 8 bases and 0 bases, there was a span of 13 bases. The CDR3 protein is CASGNRDANTGELFF. The DNA for the CDR3 is TGTGCCAGCGGCAACCGGGACGCGAACACCGGGGAGCTGTTTTTT.

The rearrangement uses TRBV7-2 and TRBJ2-7, with 12 bases aligning to TRBD2. This CDR3 has 15 amino acids. V shed 3 bases and J 6 bases; nucleotides not matched to a gene: 6. Germline assignment: CDR1 SGHTA and CDR2 FQGNSA. CDR3 residues: CASSFILAGGGEQYF. The CDR3 DNA sequence: TGTGCCAGCAGCTTCATACTAGCGGGAGGAGGCGAGCAGTACTTC. Complete variable domain (other parts from reference TRBV7-2 and TRBJ2-7): GAGVSQSPSNKVTEKGKDVELRCDPISGHTALYWYRQSLGQGLEFLIYFQGNSAPDKSGLPSDRFSAERTGGSVSTLTIQRTQQEDSAVYLCASSFILAGGGEQYFGPGTRLTVT.

This rearrangement joins TRBV7-9 to TRBJ1-3; 10 positions agree with TRBD1. CDR1 and CDR2 (germline): SEHNR, FQNEAQ (reference sequence). CDR3 length: 16 amino acids. With V trimmed by 3 bases and J by 4 bases, 6 bases remained unmatched. CDR3 in amino acids: CASSLRQGAGGNTIYF. CDR3 coding DNA: TGTGCCAGCAGCTTGCGACAGGGGGCAGGCGGAAACACCATATATTTT.

CDR3 sequence (DNA): TGTGCCAGCAGCGGCCCGGGACTAGCGGGAGGGTGGTCCTACAATGAGCAGTTCTTC. This encodes CASSGPGLAGGWSYNEQFF. The chain carries TRBV5-6 and TRBJ2-1; TRBD2 matches at 16 bases. Germline-derived CDR1 and CDR2 are SGHDT and YYEEEE. CDR3 size: 19 residues. Unmatched junction bases numbered 8, after V lost 4 bases and J lost 1 base.

J is TRBJ2-1 and V is TRBV5-3, with TRBD2 matching 11 bases. TRBV5-3 falls under the ORF class, with uncertain function. V was pared by 4 bases and J by 8 bases, with 11 bases of the junction left unmatched. The CDR3 has 16 residues. Here the CDR3 reads CARSPLTSGRSHEQFF. The CDR3 region has the DNA TGTGCCAGAAGCCCCCTTACTAGCGGGAGATCACATGAGCAGTTCTTC.

The chain couples TRBV19 to TRBJ2-5; the D is unclear. Germline V gene data show CDR1 as LNHDA and CDR2 as SQIVND (reference sequence). This CDR3 is built from 12 residues. Deletions cut 9 bases from V and 3 bases from J, with 11 bases between. Here the CDR3 reads CASGRHKETQYF. In nucleotides, the CDR3 is TGTGCCAGCGGAAGACACAAAGAGACCCAGTACTTC.

The chain joins TRBV7-3 to TRBJ2-3, with 7 bases fitting TRBD1. The CDR3 is 13 amino acids. Germline V gene lookup returns CDR1 SGHTA and CDR2 FQGTGA. With V trimmed by 2 bases and J by 9 bases, 5 bases remained unmatched. The CDR3 DNA follows: TGTGCCAGCAGCTTATTAGGGGACAGAACGCAGTATTTT. This sequence encodes CASSLLGDRTQYF. Full variable domain (outside the CDR3, taken from reference TRBV7-3 and TRBJ2-3): GAGVSQTPSNKVTEKGKYVELRCDPISGHTALYWYRQSLGQGPEFLIYFQGTGAADDSGLPNDRFFAVRPEGSVSTLKIQRTERGDSAVYLCASSLLGDRTQYFGPGTRLTVL.

This clone was counted once. The chain links TRBV28 to TRBJ2-7; 7 nucleotides match TRBD2. V lost 3 bases, J lost 6 bases, and 11 bases stayed unmatched. CDR1 MDHEN and CDR2 SYDVKM come from the germline V gene. This CDR3 has 15 amino acids. In nucleotides, the CDR3 is TGTGCCAGCAGTTTGTCCGCGGGGGTGAACTTCGAGCAGTACTTC. Protein product: CASSLSAGVNFEQYF.

This rearrangement joins TRBV5-6 to TRBJ2-3; the D is unclear. The CDR3 totals 15 residues. Deletions cut 0 bases from V and 5 bases from J, with 13 bases between. Germline CDR1 reads SGHDT; CDR2 reads YYEEEE. The CDR3 region is CASSLGRLSLDTQYF. In nucleotides, the CDR3 is TGTGCCAGCAGCTTGGGCCGATTGTCGTTAGATACGCAGTATTTT.

The CDR3 DNA follows: TGTGCCAGTAGTATAAATGTGAACACTGAAGCTTTCTTT. Translating it yields CASSINVNTEAFF. The chain combines TRBV19 with TRBJ1-1; D not resolved. Trimming pared 2 bases from V and 0 bases from J, leaving 4 bases between. CDR1 is LNHDA and CDR2 is SQIVND in the germline V gene (reference sequence). This CDR3 region has 13 residues.

This chain links TRBV5-6 with TRBJ2-1; D ambiguous. Germline V lookup: CDR1 SGHDT, CDR2 YYEEEE. Trimming pared 6 bases from V and 2 bases from J, leaving 15 bases between. The CDR3 extends over 15 amino acids. CDR3 loop: CASTWGTSTYNEQFF. In DNA, the CDR3 is TGTGCCAGCACCTGGGGTACTTCTACCTACAATGAGCAGTTCTTC.

The V and J genes are TRBV7-9 and TRBJ1-4; D gene ambiguous. CDR1 is SEHNR, CDR2 FQNEAQ, per germline (reference sequence). Trimming took off 4 bases at V and 7 bases at J, with 13 bases between the two ends. The CDR3 covers 14 residues. CDR3 sequence reads: CASSSPGSTEKLFF. The CDR3 bases are TGTGCCAGCAGCTCGCCGGGAAGTACTGAAAAACTGTTTTTT.

The rearrangement joins TRBV19 to TRBJ2-7, with D possibly TRBD2 on 5 matching bases. Germline lookup yields CDR1 LNHDA and CDR2 SQIVND (reference sequence). V lost 6 bases to trimming and J lost 0 bases, with 12 bases between them. This CDR3 region has 14 residues. DNA of the CDR3: TGTGCCAGTAGGTCCCCGGGAAGCTCCTACGAGCAGTACTTC. Translation: CASRSPGSSYEQYF.

The genes are TRBV2 and TRBJ1-4, with D unclear. The CDR3 loop spans 14 amino acids. Germline V gene data show CDR1 as SNHLY and CDR2 as FYNNEI. V lost 6 bases and J lost 0, with 8 bases in between. The CDR3 spells CASRPTSTNEKLFF. The CDR3 nucleotides read TGTGCCAGCAGACCAACCTCAACTAATGAAAAACTGTTTTTT.

The chain carries TRBV28 and TRBJ1-2; 7 positions match TRBD1. The V segment lost 4 bases and the J segment 5 bases; nucleotides outside the gene matches: 13. The length of the CDR3 is 16 residues. Germline CDR1 reads MDHEN; CDR2 reads SYDVKM. The CDR3 here is CASSSRQGPGIYGYTF. CDR3 sequence (DNA): TGTGCCAGCAGTTCCCGACAGGGCCCCGGCATTTATGGCTACACCTTC.

V is TRBV18 and J is TRBJ2-5; D gene unclear. V lost 5 bases and J 0 bases, leaving 7 bases between the germline ends. Germline V gene lookup returns CDR1 KGHSH and CDR2 LQKENI. CDR3 length: 13 amino acids. The CDR3 protein is CASSSNYQETQYF. CDR3 nucleotides: TGTGCCAGCTCATCGAACTACCAAGAGACCCAGTACTTC. The whole variable domain, remainder taken from reference TRBV18 and TRBJ2-5, is NAGVMQNPRHLVRRRGQEARLRCSPMKGHSHVYWYRQLPEEGLKFMVYLQKENIIDESGMPKERFSAEFPKEGPSILRIQQVVRGDSAAYFCASSSNYQETQYFGPGTRLLVL.

The rearrangement joins TRBV7-6 to TRBJ2-5; D is unresolved. V was cut by 4 bases and J by 2 bases, with 8 bases left in between. This CDR3 contains 13 residues. Looked up from germline, CDR1 is SGHVS and CDR2 is FNYEAQ. The CDR3 reads CASSSLTQETQYF. Written as DNA, the CDR3 is TGTGCCAGCAGCTCCTTGACGCAAGAGACCCAGTACTTC.

The rearrangement joins TRBV6-1 to TRBJ2-1; 9 nucleotides agree with TRBD1. CDR3 length: 14 residues. Trimming at V came to 8 bases and at J to 2 bases, leaving 4 bases not matched to a gene. Looked up from germline, CDR1 is MNHNS and CDR2 is SASEGT. The chain's CDR3 is CASFRQGAYNEQFF. The CDR3 DNA is TGTGCCAGCTTCCGACAGGGGGCCTACAATGAGCAGTTCTTC.

V usage is TRBV6-5 and J usage is TRBJ2-1, with a weak D call TRBD2 (6 bases). Germline assignment: CDR1 MNHEY and CDR2 SVGAGI. The CDR3 has 14 residues. Trimming stripped 6 bases from V and 1 base from J, with 10 bases between. Here the CDR3 DNA reads TGTGCCAGCAGCCGCGGAGGGTCCTACAATGAGCAGTTCTTC. This translates into CASSRGGSYNEQFF.

J is TRBJ1-1 and V is TRBV6-6; 7 bases are a match to TRBD1. The length of the CDR3 is 15 residues. CDR1 MNHNY and CDR2 SVGAGI come from the germline V gene (reference sequence). Trimming cost V 7 bases and J 2 bases; bases outside gene matches: 10. For the CDR3, the DNA is TGTGCCAGCAACTCCGCGGACAGGCTAAACACTGAAGCTTTCTTT. This encodes CASNSADRLNTEAFF.

This rearrangement joins TRBV7-3 to TRBJ2-6; D call uncertain. The length of the CDR3 is 18 residues. From germline, CDR1 is SGHTA and CDR2 FQGTGA. Trimming took off 2 bases at V and 0 bases at J, with 14 bases between the two ends. DNA of the CDR3: TGTGCCAGCAGCTTATCGAGACTCCCGAGCTCTGGGGCCAACGTCCTGACTTTC. Translated, it gives CASSLSRLPSSGANVLTF.